This entry concerns a single TCR beta chain. Its antigen is still unknown. The data stem from a study of shared clonotypes between healthy human individuals. Notes on the study in general: It was the few donors that limited the genetic and exposure-history diversity represented.

TCRdb's table, derived via immunoSEQ multiplex PCR, lists solely in-frame clones and lacks some. The sample has some 2.4 million clones, 90% to 95% seen once; the top ten hold about 0.38%. The CDR3 contains 13 residues. Looked up from germline, CDR1 is SEHNR and CDR2 is FQNEAQ (reference sequence). With 6 bases clipped from V and 9 bases from J, the junction kept 8 bases outside the gene matches. The sequenced material came from naive CD4+ T cells from PBMCs. Stated subset: CD45RA+ positively selected. The TCR comes from a man in his late teens or twenties in good health. Some clones in this sample may be carry-over from other donors' samples. The V and J genes are TRBV7-9 and TRBJ2-7; TRBD2 aligns across 10 bases. In nucleotides, the CDR3 is TGTGCCAGCAGACCCGGGACTAGCGCGGGGCAGTACTTC. Encoded protein: CASRPGTSAGQYF.